This T cell receptor beta chain was profiled in a study of cytomegalovirus exposure and HLA in healthy donors. Points from the study as a whole: Later work found most CMV-associated TCR beta chains apparently HLA-restricted.

The study ran its PCR with 60 Vbeta and 13 Jbeta primers. Authors' data handling: A later analysis counted tens of millions of unique TCR beta chains, some 11 million shared. The method was immunoSEQ multiplex PCR; TCRdb's version includes in-frame clones alone and lacks a portion of them. Clonal size and the V and J genes are those of that table, whereas D and trimming came from the DNA. In the table there are around 150,000 clones, approximately 77% of which are singletons. The ends were cut back, 0 bases at V and 2 bases at J, with 5 bases in the middle. CDR3 length: 13 residues. Per the germline V gene, CDR1 is LGHNA and CDR2 is YNFKEQ. With regard to this clone: Its antigen is as yet unknown.

Source material: PBMCs. The genes are TRBV4-2 and TRBJ2-7; D is unclear. This receptor was identified in a man between 25 and 39 years old in good health and CMV-seropositive. CDR3 sequence (DNA): TGTGCCAGCAGCCAAGAGCTAGCCTACGAGCAGTACTTC. Amino acid sequence: CASSQELAYEQYF.